This is a list of T cell receptor beta chains from one sample in a study of cytotoxic CD8 clonotypes in ibrutinib-treated CLL. The assay was immunoSEQ multiplex PCR, and TCRdb's table has in-frame clones only and misses some. The top ten hold roughly 14% of the sample, which has around 60,000 clones, approximately 57% seen once. Here the sequenced sample was PBMCs, taken after 12 months of ibrutinib treatment. All receptors come from a human donor with chronic lymphocytic leukemia. The CDR3 runs from the conserved cysteine through the conserved F or W. D genes are given only for firm matches. Size is stated for part of the rows, as once, few or many counts, or as a class when the clone is expanded.

d_gene	v_gene	j_gene	abundance	CDR3aa	CDR3nt
TRBD2	TRBV4-2	TRBJ2-1	many	CASSHHPRGTSGSYNEQFF	TGTGCCAGCAGCCATCACCCGAGAGGTACTAGCGGGTCTTACAATGAGCAGTTCTTC
TRBD1	TRBV5-1	TRBJ1-5	NA	CASSPGDRALNQPQHF	TGCGCCAGCAGCCCGGGGGACAGGGCCCTCAATCAGCCCCAGCATTTT
TRBD1	TRBV9	TRBJ1-5	few	CASSENGQGAQLGRQPQHF	TGTGCCAGCAGTGAGAATGGACAGGGGGCGCAGCTAGGGCGTCAGCCCCAGCATTTT
NA	TRBV6-4	TRBJ1-5	NA	CASSDSAWDGFSNQPQHF	TGTGCCAGCAGTGACTCCGCGTGGGACGGTTTTAGCAATCAGCCCCAGCATTTT
NA	TRBV7-9	TRBJ1-3	NA	CASSLGSDGNTIYF	TGTGCCAGCAGCTTAGGCTCTGATGGAAACACCATATATTTT
TRBD2	TRBV7-8	TRBJ2-5	NA	CASSLGRGETQYF	TGTGCCAGCAGCTTGGGGCGGGGGGAGACCCAGTACTTC
NA	TRBV7-2	TRBJ1-2	NA	CASSPGQGIRYTF	TGTGCCAGCAGCCCTGGCCAGGGGATACGCTACACCTTC
TRBD2	TRBV11-3	TRBJ2-3	NA	CASSTAGGETQYF	TGTGCCAGCAGCACCGCGGGGGGTGAAACGCAGTATTTT
NA	TRBV6-1	TRBJ2-1	NA	CASSLGGDYNEQFF	TGTGCCAGCAGCCTAGGGGGGGATTACAATGAGCAGTTCTTC
NA	TRBV5-6	TRBJ1-2	NA	CASSLGQPYGYTF	TGTGCCAGCAGCTTGGGACAGCCCTACGGCTACACCTTC
TRBD2	TRBV6-5	TRBJ2-1	NA	CASSYGWTRGYNEQFF	TGTGCCAGCAGTTACGGTTGGACTAGGGGTTACAATGAGCAGTTCTTC
NA	TRBV21-1	TRBJ2-2	NA	CAIDDQEEYYTGELFF	TGTGCCATCGATGACCAGGAAGAGTACTACACCGGGGAGCTGTTTTTT
NA	TRBV2	TRBJ2-6	NA	CASSEALGGANVLTF	TGTGCCAGCAGTGAAGCGCTGGGTGGGGCCAACGTCCTGACTTTC
TRBD2	TRBV2	TRBJ2-7	NA	CASSAREGVEQYF	TGTGCCAGCAGTGCCCGGGAGGGGGTCGAGCAGTACTTC
TRBD2	TRBV29-1	TRBJ2-7	few	CSVGSGRSHEQYF	TGCAGCGTGGGAAGCGGGAGGTCCCACGAGCAGTACTTC
NA	TRBV6-5	TRBJ2-5	NA	CASSFTGRETQYF	TGTGCCAGCAGTTTTACAGGGAGGGAGACCCAGTACTTC
TRBD1	TRBV11-2	TRBJ1-6	NA	CASSRGQGNSPLHF	TGTGCCAGCAGCCGGGGACAGGGGAATTCACCCCTCCACTTT
NA	TRBV5-1	TRBJ2-7	NA	CASSLFQPTYEQYF	TGCGCCAGCAGCTTGTTCCAGCCGACCTACGAGCAGTACTTC
TRBD2	TRBV7-2	TRBJ2-5	many	CASSLVVSGRETQYF	TGTGCCAGCAGCTTAGTTGTTAGCGGGAGGGAGACCCAGTACTTC
NA	TRBV9	TRBJ1-1	NA	CASSVGSSFLNTEAFF	TGTGCCAGCAGCGTAGGTAGCAGTTTCCTCAACACTGAAGCTTTCTTT
NA	TRBV6-6	TRBJ2-5	NA	CASSYSGETQYF	TGTGCCAGCAGTTACTCCGGGGAGACCCAGTACTTC
NA	TRBV18	TRBJ1-6	many	CASSPTGRGDNSPLHF	TGTGCCAGCTCACCCACGGGTAGGGGCGATAATTCACCCCTCCACTTT
NA	TRBV5-1	TRBJ1-6	NA	CARTPTPPRARGRGSPLHF	TGCGCCAGGACCCCCACCCCCCCCAGGGCTAGAGGGAGAGGTTCACCCCTCCACTTT
TRBD2	TRBV27	TRBJ2-5	once	CASSAMTSGREGTQYF	TGTGCCAGCAGTGCAATGACTAGCGGGAGGGAAGGGACCCAGTACTTC
TRBD2	TRBV10-1	TRBJ2-1	NA	CASSGGGGEQFF	TGCGCCAGCAGTGGCGGGGGGGGTGAGCAGTTCTTC
NA	TRBV29-1	TRBJ2-7	NA	CSVILSSYEQYF	TGCAGCGTCATTTTGAGCTCCTACGAGCAGTACTTC
NA	TRBV7-2	TRBJ1-2	few	CASSPGRTNYGYTF	TGTGCCAGCAGCCCAGGAAGGACTAACTATGGCTACACCTTC
NA	TRBV2	TRBJ1-5	NA	CASKMIVGNQPQHF	TGTGCCAGCAAGATGATAGTAGGCAATCAGCCCCAGCATTTT
TRBD2	TRBV14	TRBJ2-7	NA	CASSQRLAVLNEQYF	TGTGCCAGCAGCCAAAGACTAGCGGTACTGAACGAGCAGTACTTC
TRBD1	TRBV7-2	TRBJ2-3	NA	CASSLWVPGQGTDTQYF	TGTGCCAGCAGCTTATGGGTGCCGGGACAGGGAACAGATACGCAGTATTTT
TRBD2	TRBV6-6	TRBJ2-1	NA	CASSYSQRGQGEQFF	TGTGCCAGCAGTTACTCCCAGCGGGGCCAGGGTGAGCAGTTCTTC
NA	TRBV27	TRBJ2-7	NA	CASSFRKTGYEQYF	TGTGCCAGCAGTTTCAGGAAAACGGGCTACGAGCAGTACTTC
TRBD1	TRBV19	TRBJ2-7	NA	CASSIGTGTYEQYF	TGTGCCAGTAGTATCGGGACAGGGACCTACGAGCAGTACTTC
TRBD1	TRBV5-1	TRBJ2-2	NA	CASKVTGQEDTGELFF	TGCGCCAGCAAAGTAACGGGACAGGAGGACACCGGGGAGCTGTTTTTT